This T cell receptor beta chain derives from a study of T-cell memory formation after mild COVID-19 (dated by TCRdb to the early 2020s). At the level of the whole study: TCR sequence clusters from the two donors were found to be largely donor specific. Longitudinal TCRalpha and TCRbeta repertoire sequencing tracked T-cell clones expanding and contracting after mild COVID-19 in a couple of donors. The cohort was made up of two young adult volunteers, one female and one male, who were previously healthy.

With respect to this clonotype: Its target antigen remains unknown. Base quality data are lacking; no much larger clone is found one base away.

Ficoll-Paque density gradient centrifugation was the method used to isolate PBMCs. This sample was sequenced with an Illumina NovaSeq 6000. TCRalpha and TCRbeta cDNA libraries were built by 5'RACE with constant-segment primers, adding sample barcodes and unique molecular identifiers. RNA was extracted from every sample with Trizol reagent. Amplification of the libraries took two PCR steps, and the second step added a second sample barcode plus Illumina TruSeq adapters. Sequencing of the libraries was done on an Illumina NovaSeq, producing 2 x 150 bp paired-end reads. In the authors' own workflow: Reads were demultiplexed and collapsed into UMI-guided consensus sequences with migec v1.2.7. Using mixcr v2.1.11, the UMI consensuses were aligned to TRA and TRB V and J templates and assembled into clonotypes. A clonotype was counted as expanded or contracted only when both edgeR and NoisET called the clonotype significant, with the noise models trained on biological replicates. edgeR calls used a false discovery rate-adjusted p below 0.01 and a log2 fold-change threshold of 1. As an exploratory analysis of dynamics, max-normalized trajectories of the 1000 most abundant clonotypes were examined by PCA with hierarchical clustering. Separately sequenced CD4+ and CD8+ repertoires were used to assign a CD4 or CD8 phenotype to each responding clone. TCRdb trimmed the raw reads at Q25, called clones with MiXCR and kept productive beta chains. Identical CDR3 protein sequences are pooled into one entry, listed with their most common genes and DNA. TCRdb's processing, not the study's, gives the V and J calls here. The sample table contains under 450,000 distinct CDR3 sequences; only one count was recorded for 20% to 25% of them. Of the sample, 20% to 25% is held by the ten largest clones.

The CDR3 measures 13 amino acids from cysteine to phenylalanine. The kept DNA is CDR3 alone, 39 bases in frame from the first base. The germline V gene yields SQVTM for CDR1 and ANQGSEA for CDR2. Deletion took 3 bases off V and 5 bases off J, with a span of 13 bases between the germline ends. What the work shows at the level of the full study, not this receptor alone: Some responding clones were detected in pre-infection memory, which suggested that pre-existing cross-reactive memory T cells had joined the SARS-CoV-2 response. Contracting CD4+ clones appeared mostly in the CM and EM memory subsets, whereas CD8+ clones were enriched in EMRA. Only two mild cases were covered by the study, and larger cohorts that include severe cases with pre-infection samples were considered necessary. Whether the second-wave clones peaking on day 37 were SARS-CoV-2 specific was not confirmed. Clones that contracted from day 15 to 85 showed balanced CD4/CD8 phenotypes, whereas a second wave of clones that expanded from day 15 to 37 leaned towards CD4+.

The clonotype originates from a man between 18 and 29 years old who had mild COVID-19 (a few samples of this study predate the infection). The sample titles of this study are shuffled in the database, so cell type and time point are left out; the donor was told from shared clones. The sequenced sample consisted of PBMCs or a T cell subset sorted from them (not recorded which). The chain links TRBV29-1 with TRBJ1-1, with no reliable assignment of the D segment. The DNA sequence is TGCAGCGTTGAGGGAAGCGGGGAGACTGAAGCTTTCTTT. The resulting protein is CSVEGSGETEAFF.